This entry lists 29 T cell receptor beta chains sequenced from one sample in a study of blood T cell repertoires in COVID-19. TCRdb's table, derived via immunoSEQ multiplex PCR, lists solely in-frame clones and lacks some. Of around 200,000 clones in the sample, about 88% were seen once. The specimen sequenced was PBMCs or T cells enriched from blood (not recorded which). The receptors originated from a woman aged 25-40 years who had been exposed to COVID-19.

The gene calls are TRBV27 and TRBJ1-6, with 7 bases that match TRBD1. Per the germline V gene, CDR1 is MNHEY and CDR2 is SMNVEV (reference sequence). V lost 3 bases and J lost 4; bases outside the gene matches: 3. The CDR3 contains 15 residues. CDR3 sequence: CASSLTGPYNSPLHF. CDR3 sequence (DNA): TGTGCCAGCAGTTTGACAGGGCCGTATAATTCACCCCTCCACTTT.

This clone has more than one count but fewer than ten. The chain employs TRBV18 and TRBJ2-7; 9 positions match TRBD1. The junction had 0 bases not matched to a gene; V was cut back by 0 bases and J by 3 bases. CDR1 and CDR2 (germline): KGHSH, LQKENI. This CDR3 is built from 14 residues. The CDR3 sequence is CASSPPGQGYEQYF. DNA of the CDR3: TGTGCCAGCTCACCACCGGGACAGGGCTACGAGCAGTACTTC. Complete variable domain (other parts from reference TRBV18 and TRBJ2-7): NAGVMQNPRHLVRRRGQEARLRCSPMKGHSHVYWYRQLPEEGLKFMVYLQKENIIDESGMPKERFSAEFPKEGPSILRIQQVVRGDSAAYFCASSPPGQGYEQYFGPGTRLTVT.

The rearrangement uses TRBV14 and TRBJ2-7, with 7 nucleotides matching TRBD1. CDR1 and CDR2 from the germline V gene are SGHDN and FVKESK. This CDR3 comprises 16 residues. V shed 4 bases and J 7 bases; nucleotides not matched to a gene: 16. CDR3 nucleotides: TGTGCCAGCAGCCGCCGGGACAGTGAGTACGTTATGGAGCAGTACTTC. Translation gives CASSRRDSEYVMEQYF.

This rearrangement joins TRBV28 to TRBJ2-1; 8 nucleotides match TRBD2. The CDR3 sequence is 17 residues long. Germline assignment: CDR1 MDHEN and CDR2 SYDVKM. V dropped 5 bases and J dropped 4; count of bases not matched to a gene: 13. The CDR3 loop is CASSPVAGGALYNEQFF. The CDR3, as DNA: TGTGCCAGCAGTCCTGTGGCCGGGGGGGCTCTTTACAATGAGCAGTTCTTC.

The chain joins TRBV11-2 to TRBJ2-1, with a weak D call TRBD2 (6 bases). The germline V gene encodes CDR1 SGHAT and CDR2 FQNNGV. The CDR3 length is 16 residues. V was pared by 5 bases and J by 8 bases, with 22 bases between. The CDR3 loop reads CASSQMGGLSGDEQFF. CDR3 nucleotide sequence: TGTGCCAGCAGCCAAATGGGGGGACTCTCGGGCGATGAGCAGTTCTTC.

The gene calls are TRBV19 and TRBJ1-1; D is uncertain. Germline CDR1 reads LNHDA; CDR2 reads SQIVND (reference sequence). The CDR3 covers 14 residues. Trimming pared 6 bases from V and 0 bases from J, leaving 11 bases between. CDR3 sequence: CASSPGLLNTEAFF. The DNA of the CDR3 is TGTGCCAGTAGCCCCGGTCTTCTGAACACTGAAGCTTTCTTT.

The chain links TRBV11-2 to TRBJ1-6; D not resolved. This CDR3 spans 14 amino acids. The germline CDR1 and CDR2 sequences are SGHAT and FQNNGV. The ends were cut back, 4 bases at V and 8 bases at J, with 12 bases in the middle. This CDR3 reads CASSSNTAYSPLHF. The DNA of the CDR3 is TGTGCCAGCAGCTCCAATACAGCCTATTCACCCCTCCACTTT.

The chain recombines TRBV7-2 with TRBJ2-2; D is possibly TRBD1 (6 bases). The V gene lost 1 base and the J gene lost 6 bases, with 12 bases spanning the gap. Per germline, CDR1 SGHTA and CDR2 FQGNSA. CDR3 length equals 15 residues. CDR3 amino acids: CASSLVTGSPGELFF. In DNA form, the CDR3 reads TGTGCCAGCAGCTTAGTAACAGGGAGTCCCGGGGAGCTGTTTTTT. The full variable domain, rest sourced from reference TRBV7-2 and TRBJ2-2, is GAGVSQSPSNKVTEKGKDVELRCDPISGHTALYWYRQSLGQGLEFLIYFQGNSAPDKSGLPSDRFSAERTGGSVSTLTIQRTQQEDSAVYLCASSLVTGSPGELFFGEGSRLTVL.

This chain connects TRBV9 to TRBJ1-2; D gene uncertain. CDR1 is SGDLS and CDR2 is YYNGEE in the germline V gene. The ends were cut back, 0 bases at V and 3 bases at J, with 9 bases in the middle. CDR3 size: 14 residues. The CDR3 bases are TGTGCCAGCAGCGTAGGAGGAAACGACTATGGCTACACCTTC. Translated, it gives CASSVGGNDYGYTF.

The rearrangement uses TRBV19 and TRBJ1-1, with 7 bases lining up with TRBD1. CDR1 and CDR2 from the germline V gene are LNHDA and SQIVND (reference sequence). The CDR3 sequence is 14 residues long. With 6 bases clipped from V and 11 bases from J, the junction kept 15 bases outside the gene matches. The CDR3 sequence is CASRSLEGAYSAFF. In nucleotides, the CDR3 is TGTGCCAGTAGGAGTTTAGAGGGGGCGTACTCCGCTTTCTTT.

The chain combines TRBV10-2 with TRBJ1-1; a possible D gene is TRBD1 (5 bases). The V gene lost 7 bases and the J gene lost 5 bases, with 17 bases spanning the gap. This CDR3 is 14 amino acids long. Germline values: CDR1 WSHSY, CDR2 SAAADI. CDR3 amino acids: CASTGWGRDTEAFF. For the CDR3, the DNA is TGCGCCAGCACCGGCTGGGGCAGGGATACTGAAGCTTTCTTT.

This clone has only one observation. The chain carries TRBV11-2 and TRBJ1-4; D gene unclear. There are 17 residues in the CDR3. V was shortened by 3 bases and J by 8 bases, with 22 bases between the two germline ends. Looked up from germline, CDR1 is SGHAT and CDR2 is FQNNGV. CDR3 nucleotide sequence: TGTGCCAGCAGCTTTTGGCCTAGAGGGAAGCTGCGGGAAAAACTGTTTTTT. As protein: CASSFWPRGKLREKLFF.

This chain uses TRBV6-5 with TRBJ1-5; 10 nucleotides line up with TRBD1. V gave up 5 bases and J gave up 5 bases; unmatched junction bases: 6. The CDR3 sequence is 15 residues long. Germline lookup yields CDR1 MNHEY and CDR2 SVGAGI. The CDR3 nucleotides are TGTGCCAGCAGTCCTGTCGGGACAGGGGATCAGCCCCAGCATTTT. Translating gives CASSPVGTGDQPQHF.

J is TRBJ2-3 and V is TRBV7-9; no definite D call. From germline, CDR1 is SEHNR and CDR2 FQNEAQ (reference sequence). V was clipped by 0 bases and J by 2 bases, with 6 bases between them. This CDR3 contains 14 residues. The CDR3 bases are TGTGCCAGCAGCTTAGCACTGTCCACAGATACGCAGTATTTT. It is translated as CASSLALSTDTQYF.

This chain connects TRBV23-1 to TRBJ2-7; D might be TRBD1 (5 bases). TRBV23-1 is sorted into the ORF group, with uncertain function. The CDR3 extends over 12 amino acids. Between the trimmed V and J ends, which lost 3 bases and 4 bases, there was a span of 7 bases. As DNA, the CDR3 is TGCGCCAGCAGTCATCAGGGTTACGAGCAGTACTTC. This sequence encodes CASSHQGYEQYF.

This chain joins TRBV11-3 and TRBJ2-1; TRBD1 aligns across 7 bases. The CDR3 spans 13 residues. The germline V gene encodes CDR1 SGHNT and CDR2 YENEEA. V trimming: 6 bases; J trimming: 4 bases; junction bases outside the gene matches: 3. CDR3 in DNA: TGTGCCAGCAGAGGGGGCGCGTACAATGAGCAGTTCTTC. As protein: CASRGGAYNEQFF.

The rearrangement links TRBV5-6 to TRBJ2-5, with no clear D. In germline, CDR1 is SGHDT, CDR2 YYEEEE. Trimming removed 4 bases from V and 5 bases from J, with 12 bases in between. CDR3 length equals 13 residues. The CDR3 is CASSPSPGETQYF. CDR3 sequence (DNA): TGTGCCAGCAGCCCGAGCCCCGGGGAGACCCAGTACTTC.

The CDR3 DNA follows: TGTGCCAGCAGCGCGACAGGGAATCAGCCCCAGCATTTT. Its protein product is CASSATGNQPQHF. The V call is TRBV9, the J call TRBJ1-5; 7 nucleotides match TRBD1. Germline CDR1 SGDLS, CDR2 YYNGEE. The CDR3 loop spans 13 amino acids. Trimming at V came to 3 bases and at J to 4 bases, leaving 1 base not matched to a gene.

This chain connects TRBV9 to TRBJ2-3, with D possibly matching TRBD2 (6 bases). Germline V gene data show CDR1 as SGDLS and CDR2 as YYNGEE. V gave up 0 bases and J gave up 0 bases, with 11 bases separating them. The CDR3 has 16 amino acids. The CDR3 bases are TGTGCCAGCAGCGTAGAAAGCGGGTCGAGCACAGATACGCAGTATTTT. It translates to CASSVESGSSTDTQYF.

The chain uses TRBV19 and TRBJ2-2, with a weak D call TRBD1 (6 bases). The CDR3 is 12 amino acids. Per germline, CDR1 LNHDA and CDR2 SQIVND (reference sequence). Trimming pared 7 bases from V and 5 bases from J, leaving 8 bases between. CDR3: CASTGQTGELFF. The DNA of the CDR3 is TGTGCCAGTACCGGACAGACCGGGGAGCTGTTTTTT.

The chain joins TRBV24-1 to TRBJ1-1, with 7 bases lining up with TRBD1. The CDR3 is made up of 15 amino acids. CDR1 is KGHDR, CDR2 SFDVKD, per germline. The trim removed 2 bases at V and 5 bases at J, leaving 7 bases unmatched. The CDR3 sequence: CATSDSQGVGTEAFF. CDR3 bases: TGTGCCACCAGTGATTCTCAGGGGGTAGGAACTGAAGCTTTCTTT.

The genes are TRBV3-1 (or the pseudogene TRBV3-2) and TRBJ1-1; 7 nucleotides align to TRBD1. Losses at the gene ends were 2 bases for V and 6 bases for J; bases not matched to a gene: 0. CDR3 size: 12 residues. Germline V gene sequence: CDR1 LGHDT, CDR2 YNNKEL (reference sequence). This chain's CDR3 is CASSQRGPEAFF. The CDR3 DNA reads TGTGCCAGCAGCCAAAGGGGGCCTGAAGCTTTCTTT.

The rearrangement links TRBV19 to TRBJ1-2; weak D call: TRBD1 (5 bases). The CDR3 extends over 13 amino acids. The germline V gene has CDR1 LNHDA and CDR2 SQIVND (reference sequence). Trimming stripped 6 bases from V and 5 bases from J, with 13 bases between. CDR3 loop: CASRTENSYGYTF. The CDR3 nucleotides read TGTGCCAGTAGGACAGAAAACTCTTATGGCTACACCTTC.

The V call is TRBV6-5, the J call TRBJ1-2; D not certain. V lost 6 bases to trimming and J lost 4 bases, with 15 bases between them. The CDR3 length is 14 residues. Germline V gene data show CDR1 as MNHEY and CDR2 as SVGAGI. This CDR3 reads CASSPSSWSYGYTF. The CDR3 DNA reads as TGTGCCAGCAGCCCCAGTTCATGGAGCTATGGCTACACCTTC.

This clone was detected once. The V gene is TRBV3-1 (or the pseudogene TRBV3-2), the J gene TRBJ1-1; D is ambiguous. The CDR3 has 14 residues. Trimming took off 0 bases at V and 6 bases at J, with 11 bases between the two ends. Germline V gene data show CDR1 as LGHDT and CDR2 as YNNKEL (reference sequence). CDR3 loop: CASSQDLGEPEAFF. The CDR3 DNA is TGTGCCAGCAGCCAAGATCTGGGCGAACCTGAAGCTTTCTTT.

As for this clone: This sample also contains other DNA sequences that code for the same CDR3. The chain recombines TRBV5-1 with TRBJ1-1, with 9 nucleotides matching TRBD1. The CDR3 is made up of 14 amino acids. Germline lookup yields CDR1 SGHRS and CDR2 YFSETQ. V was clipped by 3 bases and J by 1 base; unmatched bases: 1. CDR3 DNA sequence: TGCGCCAGCAGCTGGGGACAGGGGAACACTGAAGCTTTCTTT. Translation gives CASSWGQGNTEAFF.

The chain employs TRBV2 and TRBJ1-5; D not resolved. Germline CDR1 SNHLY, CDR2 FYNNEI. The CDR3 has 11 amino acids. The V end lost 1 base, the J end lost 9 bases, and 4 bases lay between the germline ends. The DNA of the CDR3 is TGTGCCAGCAGTGAAGGTCGGCCCCAGCATTTT. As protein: CASSEGRPQHF.

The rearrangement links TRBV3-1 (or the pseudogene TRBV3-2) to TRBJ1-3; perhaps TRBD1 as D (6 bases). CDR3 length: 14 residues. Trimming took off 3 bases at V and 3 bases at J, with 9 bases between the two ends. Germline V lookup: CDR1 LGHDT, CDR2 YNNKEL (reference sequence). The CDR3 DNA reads TGTGCCAGCAGCCACCTGACAGGTGGAAACACCATATATTTT. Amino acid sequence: CASSHLTGGNTIYF.

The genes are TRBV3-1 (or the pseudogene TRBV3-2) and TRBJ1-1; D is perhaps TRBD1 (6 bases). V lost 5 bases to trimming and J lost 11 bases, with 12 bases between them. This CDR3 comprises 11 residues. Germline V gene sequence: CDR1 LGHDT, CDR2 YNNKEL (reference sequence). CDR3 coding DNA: TGTGCCAGCAGCAACAGGGCCGAGGCTTTCTTT. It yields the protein CASSNRAEAFF.